Listed below are T cell receptor beta chains from one sample, sequenced in a study of cytomegalovirus exposure and HLA in healthy donors. The assay was immunoSEQ multiplex PCR, and TCRdb's table has in-frame clones only and misses some. Found here are roughly 110,000 clones, 67% of them singletons; the top ten hold over 6.5%. The sequenced sample was PBMCs. Receptors originate from a man aged 18-30 years in good health and CMV-seropositive. Each CDR3 is given with its conserved first and last residue. D genes are given only for firm matches. A clone size is listed for some rows: how often the clone was seen (once, few, many), or a class if it is expanded.

j_gene: TRBJ1-2; v_gene: TRBV4-1; abundance: .; d_gene: .; CDR3aa: CASSQVPGWGYTF; CDR3nt: TGCGCCAGCAGCCAAGTCCCCGGTTGGGGCTACACCTTC
j_gene: TRBJ1-1; v_gene: TRBV5-1; abundance: few; d_gene: .; CDR3aa: CASSLDTQNTEAFF; CDR3nt: TGCGCCAGCAGCTTGGACACCCAGAACACTGAAGCTTTCTTT
j_gene: TRBJ1-2; v_gene: TRBV5-6; abundance: .; d_gene: .; CDR3aa: CASSLNGQRSGYGYTF; CDR3nt: TGTGCCAGCAGCTTAAACGGACAGCGGAGTGGATATGGCTACACCTTC
j_gene: TRBJ2-3; v_gene: TRBV7-2; abundance: .; d_gene: .; CDR3aa: CASCYSTDTQYF; CDR3nt: TGTGCCAGTTGCTACAGCACAGATACGCAGTATTTT
j_gene: TRBJ2-3; v_gene: TRBV2; abundance: .; d_gene: .; CDR3aa: CASILTYGGVSTDTQYF; CDR3nt: TGTGCCAGCATTCTCACTTACGGTGGAGTTAGCACAGATACGCAGTATTTT
j_gene: TRBJ1-5; v_gene: TRBV19; abundance: .; d_gene: .; CDR3aa: CASRQAPIGSNQPQHF; CDR3nt: TGTGCCAGCAGACAGGCCCCTATAGGGAGCAATCAGCCCCAGCATTTT
j_gene: TRBJ2-1; v_gene: TRBV11-2; abundance: .; d_gene: .; CDR3aa: CASSLKGWDNAEQFF; CDR3nt: TGTGCCAGCAGCTTAAAGGGGTGGGATAACGCTGAGCAGTTCTTC
j_gene: TRBJ1-1; v_gene: TRBV6-1; abundance: .; d_gene: .; CDR3aa: CASTAAGGTHTEAFF; CDR3nt: TGTGCCAGCACCGCCGCCGGGGGGACCCACACTGAAGCTTTCTTT
j_gene: TRBJ1-2; v_gene: TRBV10-2; abundance: few; d_gene: .; CDR3aa: CASRAGFPNYGYTF; CDR3nt: TGCGCCAGCAGGGCAGGGTTCCCCAACTATGGCTACACCTTC
j_gene: TRBJ2-1; v_gene: TRBV6-6; abundance: .; d_gene: TRBD1; CDR3aa: CASGQVYNEQFF; CDR3nt: TGTGCCAGCGGACAGGTTTACAATGAGCAGTTCTTC
j_gene: TRBJ2-7; v_gene: TRBV19; abundance: .; d_gene: TRBD1; CDR3aa: CASSPWDRAPEQYF; CDR3nt: TGTGCCAGTAGTCCGTGGGACAGGGCCCCCGAGCAGTACTTC
j_gene: TRBJ1-5; v_gene: TRBV28; abundance: .; d_gene: TRBD1; CDR3aa: CASTRWERGPNQPQHF; CDR3nt: TGTGCCAGCACGAGGTGGGAAAGGGGGCCCAATCAGCCCCAGCATTTT
j_gene: TRBJ2-1; v_gene: TRBV7-9; abundance: few; d_gene: TRBD1; CDR3aa: CASSLGLTGGWNEQFF; CDR3nt: TGTGCCAGCAGCTTAGGTCTCACAGGGGGTTGGAATGAGCAGTTCTTC
j_gene: TRBJ1-6; v_gene: TRBV2; abundance: .; d_gene: TRBD1; CDR3aa: CASSGQGAAVGSPLHF; CDR3nt: TGTGCCAGCAGTGGGCAGGGGGCGGCTGTTGGTTCACCCCTCCACTTT
j_gene: TRBJ2-2; v_gene: TRBV4-2; abundance: .; d_gene: TRBD2; CDR3aa: CASSRGGLNTGELFF; CDR3nt: TGTGCCAGCAGCCGCGGGGGGCTAAACACCGGGGAGCTGTTTTTT
j_gene: TRBJ2-3; v_gene: TRBV2; abundance: .; d_gene: TRBD2; CDR3aa: CASSKHYGGERTDTQYF; CDR3nt: TGTGCCAGCAGTAAACATTACGGGGGGGAGCGCACAGATACGCAGTATTTT
j_gene: TRBJ2-5; v_gene: TRBV10-2; abundance: once; d_gene: .; CDR3aa: CASGATQAYLVTQYF; CDR3nt: TGCGCCAGCGGGGCAACCCAAGCTTATTTGGTAACCCAGTACTTC
j_gene: TRBJ2-2; v_gene: TRBV4-2; abundance: .; d_gene: TRBD2; CDR3aa: CASRGGAGELFF; CDR3nt: TGTGCCAGCAGGGGAGGGGCCGGGGAGCTGTTTTTT
j_gene: TRBJ2-1; v_gene: TRBV5-1; abundance: .; d_gene: TRBD1; CDR3aa: CASSLSTGVGNEQFF; CDR3nt: TGCGCCAGCAGCTTATCGACAGGGGTTGGAAATGAGCAGTTCTTC
j_gene: TRBJ1-5; v_gene: TRBV6-1; abundance: .; d_gene: .; CDR3aa: CASSGLQGSNQPQHF; CDR3nt: TGTGCCAGCAGTGGATTACAGGGCTCCAATCAGCCCCAGCATTTT
j_gene: TRBJ1-6; v_gene: TRBV7-2; abundance: .; d_gene: .; CDR3aa: CASSLNGQLYNSPLHF; CDR3nt: TGTGCCAGCAGCCTAAACGGACAGCTGTATAATTCACCCCTCCACTTT
j_gene: TRBJ2-6; v_gene: TRBV5-4; abundance: .; d_gene: .; CDR3aa: CASSPSGSGANVLTF; CDR3nt: TGTGCCAGCAGCCCCTCAGGGTCTGGGGCCAACGTCCTGACTTTC
j_gene: TRBJ2-3; v_gene: TRBV9; abundance: .; d_gene: TRBD1; CDR3aa: CASSAGGRAGTDTQYF; CDR3nt: TGTGCCAGCAGCGCAGGGGGCAGGGCGGGCACAGATACGCAGTATTTT
j_gene: TRBJ2-3; v_gene: TRBV18; abundance: .; d_gene: .; CDR3aa: CASSQGQPTSTDTQYF; CDR3nt: TGTGCCAGCTCACAAGGACAGCCAACTAGCACAGATACGCAGTATTTT
j_gene: TRBJ2-7; v_gene: TRBV5-1; abundance: .; d_gene: .; CDR3aa: CASSLQQGTYEQYF; CDR3nt: TGCGCCAGCAGCTTGCAACAGGGTACCTACGAGCAGTACTTC
j_gene: TRBJ1-5; v_gene: TRBV25-1; abundance: .; d_gene: TRBD1; CDR3aa: CASSKTGGGQPQHF; CDR3nt: TGTGCCAGCAGTAAGACAGGGGGCGGTCAGCCCCAGCATTTT
j_gene: TRBJ2-7; v_gene: TRBV10-3; abundance: .; d_gene: .; CDR3aa: CATHGGTEQYF; CDR3nt: TGTGCCACCCACGGCGGGACCGAGCAGTACTTC
j_gene: TRBJ2-1; v_gene: TRBV7-2; abundance: .; d_gene: .; CDR3aa: CASRVPGISYNEQFF; CDR3nt: TGTGCCAGCAGGGTGCCCGGGATCTCCTACAATGAGCAGTTCTTC
j_gene: TRBJ1-2; v_gene: TRBV29-1; abundance: few; d_gene: TRBD1; CDR3aa: CSVEGRDRVNCTF; CDR3nt: TGCAGCGTTGAAGGGAGGGACAGGGTAAACTGCACCTTC
j_gene: TRBJ1-2; v_gene: TRBV7-9; abundance: few; d_gene: .; CDR3aa: CASSLSTAPYGYTF; CDR3nt: TGTGCCAGCAGCCTCTCGACAGCCCCCTATGGCTACACCTTC
j_gene: TRBJ1-5; v_gene: TRBV6-5; abundance: .; d_gene: .; CDR3aa: CASSYSRVNSNQPQHF; CDR3nt: TGTGCCAGCAGTTACTCGAGGGTGAATAGCAATCAGCCCCAGCATTTT
j_gene: TRBJ1-2; v_gene: TRBV6-5; abundance: few; d_gene: .; CDR3aa: CASSSGYNYGYTF; CDR3nt: TGTGCCAGCAGTTCGGGGTATAACTATGGCTACACCTTC
j_gene: TRBJ2-7; v_gene: TRBV4-1; abundance: .; d_gene: TRBD2; CDR3aa: CASSPDLGTSNEQYF; CDR3nt: TGCGCCAGCAGTCCCGACCTGGGGACTAGCAACGAGCAGTACTTC
j_gene: TRBJ2-5; v_gene: TRBV2; abundance: .; d_gene: TRBD2; CDR3aa: CASSEWLAGGPRETQYF; CDR3nt: TGTGCCAGCAGTGAATGGCTAGCGGGGGGGCCGAGAGAGACCCAGTACTTC
j_gene: TRBJ2-7; v_gene: TRBV6-1; abundance: few; d_gene: TRBD1; CDR3aa: CASSERGRGTGGCEQYF; CDR3nt: TGTGCCAGCAGTGAAAGGGGACGAGGGACAGGGGGCTGCGAGCAGTACTTC
j_gene: TRBJ1-1; v_gene: TRBV10-1; abundance: once; d_gene: TRBD1; CDR3aa: CASSEGDREAFF; CDR3nt: TGCGCCAGCAGCGAAGGGGACAGGGAAGCTTTCTTT
j_gene: TRBJ1-6; v_gene: TRBV6-1; abundance: few; d_gene: .; CDR3aa: CASSATKRTPLHF; CDR3nt: TGTGCCAGCAGTGCTACCAAGCGGACACCCCTCCACTTT